A selection of T cell receptor beta chains follows, all from one sample in a study of technical replicates of blood from a few donors. TCRdb's copy holds only in-frame clones and misses some; the assay was immunoSEQ multiplex PCR. The sample carries more than 75,000 clones, approximately 94% recorded once. Sequenced material: T cells isolated from PBMCs. The receptors were gathered from a human donor in good health. Both conserved end residues are part of each CDR3. The D gene is left open where the match is weak.

d_call	j_call	cdr3_length	v_call	cdr3_aa	cdr3_nt
NA	TRBJ1-1	15	TRBV5-1	CASSAQQGVHTEAFF	TGCGCCAGCAGCGCCCAACAGGGAGTCCACACTGAAGCTTTCTTT
TRBD2	TRBJ2-1	15	TRBV11-2	CASSLVLTSVDEQFF	TGTGCCAGCAGCTTGGTCTTAACTAGCGTAGATGAGCAGTTCTTC
NA	TRBJ2-7	12	TRBV2	CASRAGSYEQYF	TGTGCCAGCAGAGCAGGATCTTACGAGCAGTACTTC
NA	TRBJ1-3	13	TRBV30	CAWNSGAGNTIYF	TGTGCCTGGAATTCCGGGGCTGGAAACACCATATATTTT
NA	TRBJ2-7	14	TRBV6-1	CASSEVGESWEQYF	TGTGCCAGCAGTGAAGTCGGGGAATCGTGGGAGCAGTACTTC
TRBD2	TRBJ2-7	13	TRBV10-2	CASTLAGLREQYF	TGCGCCAGTACTTTAGCGGGATTGAGGGAGCAGTACTTC
NA	TRBJ2-1	17	TRBV5-6	CASSLTYRVLGATRRFF	TGTGCCAGCAGCTTGACTTACAGGGTGTTAGGGGCTACGCGGCGGTTCTTC
TRBD2	TRBJ2-7	17	TRBV6-4	CASSDQIASGAAYEQYF	TGTGCCAGCAGTGACCAGATCGCTAGCGGAGCTGCCTACGAGCAGTACTTC
TRBD1	TRBJ1-4	14	TRBV28	CASRTGRSNEKLFF	TGTGCCAGCAGGACAGGGAGGTCTAATGAAAAACTGTTTTTT
NA	TRBJ1-5	11	TRBV28	CASSNRDQVHF	TGTGCCAGCAGCAACAGAGATCAGGTGCATTTT
TRBD2	TRBJ2-1	15	TRBV6-5	CASSTAGGNYNEQFF	TGTGCCAGCAGTACAGCGGGGGGGAACTACAATGAGCAGTTCTTC